Detailed here is one TCR beta chain. At least ten counts were recorded for this clonotype. Its cognate antigen has yet to be identified. Base qualities are not recorded, but no much larger clone differs from it by a single base. The data are from a study of CD8 T cells in ankylosing spondylitis (dated 2017 in TCRdb). Background for the entire study: To find TCR variants linked to disease, the study profiled T cell receptor beta repertoires in ankylosing spondylitis patients and healthy donors. The full study cohort comprised roughly 24 ankylosing spondylitis patients and roughly 100 healthy donors. Samples of peripheral blood were taken, and for ankylosing spondylitis patients, synovial fluid was collected as well. What the research found in general, with its limitations: Blood from ankylosing spondylitis patients appeared to be characterized by a TCR beta motif composed of eight or nine highly homologous amino acid variants. Significant enrichment of the disease-linked clones was reported in matched synovial fluid samples from ankylosing spondylitis patients. The disease-linked clones had a CD8+ phenotype and were found at relatively low frequencies in peripheral blood. Some TCR beta motif variants had previously been reported in synovial fluid and blood of reactive arthritis patients, which suggested common disease-initiation mechanisms.

From the germline V gene, CDR1 is SGHRS and CDR2 is YFSETQ. V gives up 4 bases and J gives up 7 bases, and the segment between their germline ends measures 6 bases. From its cysteine to its phenylalanine, the CDR3 spans 11 amino acids. Only CDR3 DNA remains: 33 bases, in frame from the first base. The instrument given in TCRdb is Illumina HiSeq 2500. Quantitative 5'-RACE with molecular barcodes was used to prepare TCR beta libraries. The original methods were these. A new computational method, built on a probabilistic model of VDJ rearrangement, was used to identify disease-linked TCR variants. Using fastp trimming at Q25 and MiXCR clonotype assembly, TCRdb reanalyzed the public sequencing data and kept in-frame beta chains. Each record represents a unique CDR3 protein, reported with the most common genes and DNA among its rows. The V and J calls and clone size are TCRdb's, not the authors'. Across this sample there are about 540,000 distinct CDR3 sequences, with approximately 12% seen only once. Together, the top ten hold about 6.8% of the sample.

The specimen was blood, either unsorted or a sorted T cell fraction (not recorded which). The TCR comes from a male donor with ankylosing spondylitis. The chain is assembled from TRBV5-1 and TRBJ2-1; the D gene remains uncertain. CDR3 sequence: CASSEANEQFF. The nucleotide sequence reads as follows: TGCGCCAGCAGCGAAGCGAATGAGCAGTTCTTC.